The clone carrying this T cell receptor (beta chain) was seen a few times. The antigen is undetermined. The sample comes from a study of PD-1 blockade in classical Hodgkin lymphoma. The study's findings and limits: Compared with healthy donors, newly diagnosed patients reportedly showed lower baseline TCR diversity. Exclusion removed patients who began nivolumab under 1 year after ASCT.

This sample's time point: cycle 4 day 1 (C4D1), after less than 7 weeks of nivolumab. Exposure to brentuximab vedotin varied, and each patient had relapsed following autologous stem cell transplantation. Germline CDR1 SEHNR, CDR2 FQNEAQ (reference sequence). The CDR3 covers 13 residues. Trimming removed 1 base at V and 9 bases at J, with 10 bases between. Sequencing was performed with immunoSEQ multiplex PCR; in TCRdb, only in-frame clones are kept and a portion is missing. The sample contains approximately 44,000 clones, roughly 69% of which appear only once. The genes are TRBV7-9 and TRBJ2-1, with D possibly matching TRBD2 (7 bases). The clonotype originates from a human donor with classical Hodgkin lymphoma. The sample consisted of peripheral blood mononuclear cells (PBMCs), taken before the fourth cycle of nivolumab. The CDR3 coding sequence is TGTGCCAGCAGCTTAGGGGGGGGCGCTGAGCAGTTCTTC. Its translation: CASSLGGGAEQFF.